This note documents a single TCR beta chain sequence. This sample was taken from a study of control samples from healthy donors and cancer patients. Trimming shortened V by 6 bases and J by 0 bases, and 15 bases separated the two germline ends. CDR1 and CDR2 (germline): MNHEY, SVGEGT. The CDR3 has 16 residues. Sequenced by immunoSEQ multiplex PCR; TCRdb stores in-frame clones only, minus some. In the table there are under 55,000 clones, 80% of which are singletons. This TCR came from a man in his 70s in good health. J is TRBJ2-1 and V is TRBV6-2 or TRBV6-3; D uncertain. What was sequenced was blood. In DNA form, the CDR3 reads TGTGCCAGCAGGCCTCCGATCGCTAGCTCCTACAATGAGCAGTTCTTC. This codes for CASRPPIASSYNEQFF.